The source of this TCR beta chain is a study of blood T cell repertoires in COVID-19 (dated by TCRdb to about 2020). About the investigation overall: Samples from collaborators originated in the United States, Italy and Spain and spanned both the acute and convalescent phases of COVID-19. HLA class I and class II types, where available, came from metadata supplied by the sample provider rather than from assay-based typing. The repertoires were released in a freely available public database meant as a resource for research on the immune response to SARS-CoV-2. Subjects who had been exposed to COVID-19, were actively infected with it, or had recovered from it provided the deeply sampled blood TCRbeta repertoires that made up the dataset. The material from the prospective study consisted of cDNA or gDNA derived from T cells, B-cell-depleted T cells, or PBMCs. Nearly every sample came with metadata listing a de-identified subject ID, COVID-19 status, age in years and sex. The samples were drawn from two sources: the first 160 participants of the ongoing ImmuneRACE study, and 1,200 or so subjects contributed by 6 global collaborators.

A note on this clone: Its antigen has not been determined. Base qualities are not at hand, and no much larger clone is one base apart.

The immunoSEQ Assay, a bias-controlled multiplex PCR, was used to amplify TCRbeta CDR3 regions from genomic DNA. The study's own analysis went as follows. Within the assay, amplification of reference gene primers was used to estimate how many nucleated cells each sample contained. To quantify the absolute abundance of each unique TCRbeta CDR3 rearrangement, sequence reads were collapsed and filtered. For each sample, productive Simpson clonality was calculated as the square root of Simpson's diversity index across productive rearrangements. What TCRdb holds here is the immuneACCESS table cut down to in-frame rearrangements. Part of the clones is not present; checked against another copy, under half of the missing clones reflect an unresolved V gene, and the others are unexplained. V, J and clone size are taken as reported in that table, and D and trimming were inferred from the DNA itself. The table for this sample lists roughly 400,000 clones; about 88% of them were counted only once. Roughly 1.4% of the sample is in the top ten clones.

On the study overall, not on this receptor specifically: Clinical and demographic metadata were provided uncurated, with the amount varying by source and participant.

The germline V gene (reference sequence) sets CDR1 to LGHDT and CDR2 to YNNKEL. At the junction V is shortened by 3 bases and J by 0 bases, with 12 bases in between. From cysteine to phenylalanine, the CDR3 is 16 amino acids long. Only the CDR3 part of the read is kept: 48 bases, read in frame from the first base. Participants in the prospective study were aged 18 to 89 years, lived in about two dozen United States geographic areas, and enrolled through a virtual design. Cohort assignment in the prospective study relied on participant-reported clinical history from a screening survey and a study questionnaire. Exposed participants had been in contact, within 2 weeks of entering the study, with a person who had a PCR-confirmed or clinician-diagnosed case of COVID-19. In the prospective study, mobile phlebotomists collected whole blood, serum and a nasopharyngeal or oropharyngeal swab from each participant. Over an approximately 2-month period, participants in the prospective study had the option of providing additional blood draws and questionnaires. Blood samples from the prospective study were shipped frozen or at room temperature prior to DNA extraction.

The origin of this receptor is a woman between 18 and 30 years old who had been exposed to COVID-19. Sequenced: PBMCs or T cells enriched from blood (not recorded which). The receptor chain draws on TRBV3-1 (or the pseudogene TRBV3-2) and TRBJ1-3; the D gene remains uncertain. In nucleotide form, the sequence is TGTGCCAGCAGCCATATCGTGGCCCCCTCTGGAAACACCATATATTTT. It codes for CASSHIVAPSGNTIYF.